A selection of T cell receptor beta chains follows, all from one sample in a study of T cells after yellow fever vaccination. One entry per CDR3 protein results from TCRdb running MiXCR on the 5' RACE reads. Here the sample spans about 150,000 distinct CDR3 sequences, under 7% being singletons. The specimen comprised CD4+ T cells sorted from PBMCs, sampled 10 days after the yellow fever booster vaccination. These receptors all come from a man aged 30-40 years who received the YFV17D yellow fever vaccine. Each CDR3 is given with its conserved first and last residue. Fields, in order: V gene, clone size, J gene, D gene, CDR3 DNA, CDR3 protein. A D gene is named only where the DNA matches it firmly. Some rows mark clone size as missing; the rest say once, few, many or name a class of expanded clone.

>TRBV9|many|TRBJ2-5|NA
TGTGCCAGCAGCCCACGGACGCAACAAGAGACCCAGTACTTC
CASSPRTQQETQYF
>TRBV4-3|many|TRBJ1-1|TRBD1
TGCGCCAGCAGCCGGGACAGGGGGGGCCTGAACACTGAAGCTTTCTTT
CASSRDRGGLNTEAFF
>TRBV9|many|TRBJ2-3|NA
TGTGCCAGCAGCGTAGCGGGATATGCGCAGTATTTT
CASSVAGYAQYF
>TRBV28|many|TRBJ2-7|TRBD1
TGTGCCAGCATCCAGGGGGCCTACCCGCAGGACTACGAGCAGTACTTC
CASIQGAYPQDYEQYF
>TRBV20-1|many|TRBJ2-7|TRBD2
TGCAGTGCTATGCTACTAGCGGGAGCGTACGAGCAGTACTTC
CSAMLLAGAYEQYF
>TRBV6-1|NA|TRBJ2-5|NA
TGTGCCAGCAGGAAGACCTACCAAGAGACCCAGTACTTC
CASRKTYQETQYF
>TRBV7-8|many|TRBJ2-2|TRBD1
TGTGCCAGCAGCTTAGCGCCAAAGCCGGGACAGGGTCTGAACACCGGGGAGCTGTTTTTT
CASSLAPKPGQGLNTGELFF
>TRBV7-9|many|TRBJ2-3|TRBD2
TGTGCCAGCAGCTTAACGACTAGCCCAACGCAGTATTTT
CASSLTTSPTQYF
>TRBV27|many|TRBJ2-4|TRBD1
TGTGCCAGCAGTTTAGGCAGTCGGACAGGGACACGAGGGGCCCTAAACATTCAGTACTTC
CASSLGSRTGTRGALNIQYF
>TRBV4-3|many|TRBJ1-1|TRBD1
TGCGCCAGCAGCCAAGGAGACAGGGTGAACACTGAAGCTTTCTTT
CASSQGDRVNTEAFF
>TRBV10-3|many|TRBJ2-7|TRBD1
TGTGCCATCAGCGTACAGGGGGCTGATCGCGAGCAGTACTTC
CAISVQGADREQYF
>TRBV7-2|many|TRBJ2-6|NA
TGTGCCAGCAGCTTACCCCTCTCTGGGGCCAACGTCCTGACTTTC
CASSLPLSGANVLTF
>TRBV5-1|many|TRBJ2-1|TRBD1
TGCGCCAGCAGCTTGGTCCCCCAAACCGGGACAGGGGGATTCAATGAGCAGTTCTTC
CASSLVPQTGTGGFNEQFF
>TRBV4-3|many|TRBJ2-7|NA
TGCGCCAGCAGCCGCGGGGACACTTACGAGCAGTACTTC
CASSRGDTYEQYF
>TRBV5-5|many|TRBJ1-6|NA
TGTGCCAGCAGCTTGGTCCCCGAACTGAATTCACCCCTCCACTTT
CASSLVPELNSPLHF
>TRBV3-1|many|TRBJ2-2|NA
TGTGCCAGCAGCCAAATGAACACCGGGGAGCTGTTTTTT
CASSQMNTGELFF
>TRBV10-2|many|TRBJ2-1|TRBD2
TGCGCCAGCAGTGGTTTAGCGGGAGGGTTATCTGAGCAGTTCTTC
CASSGLAGGLSEQFF
>TRBV6-1|many|TRBJ2-6|NA
TGTGCCAGCAGTCGATACCCTGGGGCCAACGTCCTGACTTTC
CASSRYPGANVLTF
>TRBV6-2/TRBV6-3|many|TRBJ1-5|TRBD1
TGTGCCAGCAGCCTCGACAGGGATTATCAGCCCCAGCATTTT
CASSLDRDYQPQHF
>TRBV20-1|many|TRBJ2-7|NA
TGCAGTGCGATCCCCCCAGGCTCCCTCTCCTACGAGCAGTACTTC
CSAIPPGSLSYEQYF
>TRBV5-1|many|TRBJ2-2|TRBD2
TGCGCCAGCAGCGGGGGACTAAAGAACACCGGGGAGCTGTTTTTT
CASSGGLKNTGELFF
>TRBV5-5|many|TRBJ2-2|NA
TGTGCCAGCAGCTTGGTTCTAGCGCTCTACACCGGGGAGCTGTTTTTT
CASSLVLALYTGELFF
>TRBV4-3|many|TRBJ2-7|NA
TGCGCCAGCAGCCGGGATCTAGTGGGCCCCACTATTCTGTACTTC
CASSRDLVGPTILYF
>TRBV27|few|TRBJ2-1|TRBD1
TGTGCCAGCAGTTTGCCGACAGGGGGGACAAGGAACTCCTACAATGAGCAGTTCTTC
CASSLPTGGTRNSYNEQFF
>TRBV20-1|many|TRBJ2-7|TRBD2
TGCAGTGCTACCGGGACTAGCATTGCGGACGAGCAGTACTTC
CSATGTSIADEQYF
>TRBV5-1|many|TRBJ2-1|NA
TGCGCCAGCAGCCAGGAGCGGAGCCAGCAGTTCTTC
CASSQERSQQFF
>TRBV6-1|many|TRBJ2-1|NA
TGTGCCAGCAGCGGACCTCTGGCGGGGTACAATGAGCAGTTCTTC
CASSGPLAGYNEQFF
>TRBV7-9|many|TRBJ2-3|NA
TGTGCCAGCAGCTTAGCAGGGGCAGATACGCAGTATTTT
CASSLAGADTQYF
>TRBV20-1|many|TRBJ2-1|NA
TGCAGTGCTAGAGATGCTAGCGACCTATGGAGCTCCTACAATGAGCAGTTCTTC
CSARDASDLWSSYNEQFF
>TRBV20-1|few|TRBJ2-7|NA
TGCAGTGCCAAAAATATGAGGAACGAGCAGTACTTC
CSAKNMRNEQYF
>TRBV5-4|few|TRBJ2-3|NA
TGTGCCAGCAGCTCAGCTTCTAGTTCGAGGGTGTATTTT
CASSSASSSRVYF
>TRBV4-2|many|TRBJ2-4|TRBD2
TGTGCCAGCAGCCAAGATAGCGGGAAGCTAGCCAAAAACATTCAGTACTTC
CASSQDSGKLAKNIQYF
>TRBV3-1|many|TRBJ2-2|NA
TGTGCCAGCAGCGAACTTGGCCGGGAGCTGTTTTTT
CASSELGRELFF
>TRBV5-1|many|TRBJ2-1|NA
TGCGCCAGCAGCCCCGGGGCAGGGGACTACAATGAGCAGTTCTTC
CASSPGAGDYNEQFF
>TRBV27|few|TRBJ1-1|NA
TGTGCCAGCAGGCAGGGTTACACTGAAGCTTTCTTT
CASRQGYTEAFF
>TRBV28|many|TRBJ2-7|NA
TGTGCCAGCAGTCCGAGAACGGGGCAGGTCGACAACTTC
CASSPRTGQVDNF
>TRBV29-1|many|TRBJ2-1|TRBD2
TGCAGCGTTGGGGGACAGGAGATACTAGCGGGGTACAATGAGCAGTTCTTC
CSVGGQEILAGYNEQFF
>TRBV5-1|many|TRBJ2-2|TRBD1
TGCGCCAGCAGCTGGGAGACAGGGATCACCGGGGAGCTGTTTTTT
CASSWETGITGELFF
>TRBV30|NA|TRBJ1-1|NA
TGTGCCTGTACGCCCTCCCGGCGCACTGAAGCTTTCTTT
CACTPSRRTEAFF
>TRBV5-1|many|TRBJ2-7|NA
TGCGCCAGCAGCTACCGGGAAGGATACGAGCAGTACTTC
CASSYREGYEQYF
>TRBV5-4|many|TRBJ2-5|NA
TGTGCCAGCAGCTTCTCGACAGGAGGGGAGACCCAGTACTTC
CASSFSTGGETQYF
>TRBV24-1|few|TRBJ2-2|TRBD2
TGTGCCACCATGTCGGGAGCGGGAGGACCCTCGGAGCTGTTTTTT
CATMSGAGGPSELFF
>TRBV7-2|many|TRBJ2-5|NA
TGTGCCAGCAGCACGACCTGGGAGACCCAGTACTTC
CASSTTWETQYF
>TRBV5-1|NA|TRBJ2-5|NA
TGCGCCAGCAGCTTGGCCCTTGGGAAGCGAGAGACCCAGTACTTC
CASSLALGKRETQYF
>TRBV5-1|NA|TRBJ2-3|NA
TGCGCCAGCAGCGGCCGAGAGGGGGTTGGCACAGATACGCAGTATTTT
CASSGREGVGTDTQYF
>TRBV9|many|TRBJ2-3|NA
TGTGCCAGCAGCGTCGATCTGCTCTCAGGGGATACGCAGTATTTT
CASSVDLLSGDTQYF
>TRBV30|NA|TRBJ2-1|NA
TGTGCCTGGAGTACCTGGGACCAAGGGGGGATAGGTGAGCAGTTCTTC
CAWSTWDQGGIGEQFF